This T cell receptor beta chain was identified in a study of blood T cell repertoires in COVID-19. Turning to the study itself: In Cohort 3, a recovered donor had either two negative PCRs, clearance, or symptom resolution.

TCRdb keeps only in-frame clones here, not all; method: immunoSEQ multiplex PCR. The sample lists approximately 190,000 clones; approximately 86% were seen once. This study enrolled people aged about 18 to 95 from around 26 US geographic areas. Participants were placed into cohorts based on the clinical history they reported. Germline V gene lookup returns CDR1 SGHNT and CDR2 YYREEE (reference sequence). The ends were cut back, 0 bases at V and 0 bases at J, with 10 bases in the middle. CDR3 length equals 15 residues. The rearrangement uses TRBV5-4 and TRBJ2-7, with D possibly being TRBD2 (6 bases). This TCR came from a woman aged 35 to 49 in a cohort exposed to, infected with or recovered from COVID-19 (not recorded which). Sequencing was performed on PBMCs or T cells enriched from blood (not recorded which). The CDR3 DNA reads TGTGCCAGCAGCTTGGCGGGAGAGGGCTCCTACGAGCAGTACTTC. Residues: CASSLAGEGSYEQYF.